The sequence of this T cell receptor (beta chain) was determined in a study of response to subunit inactivated influenza vaccine. TCRdb re-derived calls from the RT-PCR reads in MiXCR, one entry per CDR3 protein. The sample includes around 760,000 distinct CDR3 sequences, roughly 13% of them seen just once. The study, taken as a whole, reports: New T cells are recruited in small numbers by each seasonal influenza vaccination, according to the authors' suggestion.

Trimming left V 5 bases short and J 12 bases short, with 17 bases between. CDR3 length: 12 amino acids. Germline V gene lookup returns CDR1 DFQATT and CDR2 SNEGSKA (reference sequence). Only a few counts were recorded for this clonotype. Its cognate antigen is unknown. This sequence was found in a man aged 45-65 years who received an inactivated influenza vaccine. Source: PBMCs from blood, taken about 14 days before vaccination. The chain has TRBV20-1 and TRBJ2-1, with D perhaps being TRBD1 or TRBD2 (6 bases each). The CDR3 coding sequence is TGCAGTGCTCCCCGGGGGACAATGAGGCAGTTCTTC. Encoded protein: CSAPRGTMRQFF.